This T cell receptor beta chain came from a study of early T cells in non-severe SARS-CoV-2 infection. Across the whole study: Unsorted whole-blood RNA was sequenced in bulk, leaving chains unpaired.

Study-level results: VDJdb-based matching was biased toward anti-spike CD8 responses and missed private and CD4 specificities.

The sample holds many counts of this clonotype. Its matching antigen is unknown. Attachment of unique molecular identifiers to individual cDNA molecules was performed. TCRdb re-analysed the 5' RACE reads in MiXCR, keeping a single row per CDR3 protein. The sample gives more than 45,000 distinct CDR3 sequences, around 13% of which show up once; roughly a tenth is in the top ten. This CDR3 region has 17 residues. CDR1 and CDR2 (germline): SGHDT, YYEEEE. Trimming stripped 4 bases from V and 0 bases from J, with 20 bases between. The V gene is TRBV5-6, the J gene TRBJ2-7, with a possible D match to TRBD2 (6 bases). The source is an adult who was a healthcare worker with PCR-confirmed SARS-CoV-2 infection or an uninfected control (not recorded which). The sequenced sample consisted of whole blood. The CDR3 DNA follows: TGTGCCAGCAGCCCCCCTACGGCGTTAGCGGCCTCCTACGAGCAGTACTTC. Translating it yields CASSPPTALAASYEQYF.